The clone carrying this T cell receptor (beta chain) was detected ten times or more. The second PCR ran about 6 to 12 cycles with a sample-barcoded 5' primer and J-beta primers. TCRdb re-analysed the 5' RACE reads in MiXCR, keeping a single row per CDR3 protein. The table records approximately 900,000 distinct CDR3 sequences, approximately 32% of them present only once. PBMCs numbering at least 6 million were isolated per sample. V shed 1 base and J shed 6 bases, with 10 bases lying between them. Germline V gives CDR1 SGHTA, CDR2 FQGNSA. This CDR3 contains 13 residues. This specimen belongs to a study of blood T cells in healthy people across ages. Another study also made use of these data, one on T cells of mothers and their children.

V gene TRBV7-2 combines with J gene TRBJ2-7; the D gene is possibly TRBD2 (5 bases). Sequencing was performed on blood. The origin of this receptor is a woman aged 40 to 55 in good health. The DNA of the CDR3 is TGTGCCAGCAGCTTAGTAGACTATTCCGAGCAGTACTTC. It codes for CASSLVDYSEQYF.